This entry lists 24 T cell receptor beta chains sequenced from one sample in a study of blood T cell repertoires in COVID-19. Profiling relied on immunoSEQ multiplex PCR, and the TCRdb table lists in-frame clones only, not all of them. This table has 200,000 to 250,000 clones, about 83% appearing once. Sequences were obtained from peripheral blood. The receptors were sampled from a woman aged 25 to 39 with COVID-19, enrolled during active disease.

This chain uses TRBV6-6 with TRBJ1-2; tentative D call: TRBD1 (5 bases). The germline gives CDR1 MNHNY, CDR2 SVGAGI (reference sequence). The CDR3 is 14 residues long. V lost 2 bases and J 6 bases, leaving 13 bases between the germline ends. The CDR3 reads CASSYVGREDGYTF. The CDR3 DNA reads as TGTGCCAGCAGTTACGTCGGCAGGGAGGATGGCTACACCTTC.

J is TRBJ1-1 and V is TRBV7-9; 7 bases agree with TRBD1. Germline lookup yields CDR1 SEHNR and CDR2 FQNEAQ (reference sequence). Trimming cost V 5 bases and J 12 bases; bases outside gene matches: 9. The CDR3 loop spans 12 amino acids. This CDR3 reads CASSLRTGQTFF. In DNA form, the CDR3 reads TGTGCCAGCAGCCTACGGACAGGCCAGACTTTCTTT.

The sample holds one count of this clone. The genes are TRBV25-1 and TRBJ2-3; tentatively, D is TRBD2 (6 bases). CDR1 and CDR2 from the germline V gene are MGHDK and SYGVNS. The CDR3 sequence is 15 residues long. Deletions cut 3 bases from V and 1 base from J, with 11 bases between. The CDR3 sequence is CASSDLARGTDTQYF. CDR3 nucleotides: TGTGCCAGCAGTGATCTAGCGAGAGGCACAGATACGCAGTATTTT.

This clone was seen a few times. The rearrangement joins TRBV5-1 to TRBJ2-2; 11 positions agree with TRBD2. Germline loops: CDR1 SGHRS, CDR2 YFSETQ. This CDR3 contains 19 residues. The junction had 10 bases not matched to a gene; V was cut back by 3 bases and J by 0 bases. The CDR3 spells CASSYPLTSGDTNTGELFF. The CDR3 region has the DNA TGCGCCAGCAGCTACCCCTTGACTAGCGGGGATACGAACACCGGGGAGCTGTTTTTT.

This clone was seen a few times. The chain couples TRBV5-6 to TRBJ2-3; 9 positions agree with TRBD2. After removal of 0 bases from V and 2 bases from J, the junction contained 1 base not matched to a gene. The germline V gene has CDR1 SGHDT and CDR2 YYEEEE. This CDR3 comprises 15 residues. The DNA for the CDR3 is TGTGCCAGCAGCTTGGGACTAGCGGACACAGATACGCAGTATTTT. Translating gives CASSLGLADTDTQYF.

The chain recombines TRBV5-4 with TRBJ2-3; tentatively, D is TRBD1 (6 bases). The germline CDR1 and CDR2 sequences are SGHNT and YYREEE (reference sequence). Trimming shortened V by 3 bases and J by 4 bases, and 12 bases separated the two germline ends. The CDR3 contains 14 residues. CDR3: CASSSRQEADTQYF. CDR3 coding DNA: TGTGCCAGCAGCTCCCGACAGGAGGCAGATACGCAGTATTTT.

The J gene is TRBJ2-1, the V gene TRBV19; D possibly corresponds to TRBD2 (5 bases). The germline V and J ends were trimmed by 2 bases and 8 bases, with 16 bases remaining between them. The CDR3 covers 15 residues. The germline gives CDR1 LNHDA, CDR2 SQIVND (reference sequence). The CDR3 nucleotides are TGTGCCAGTAGTATATCTGTCCCGGACGGGGATGAGCAGTTCTTC. Translating it yields CASSISVPDGDEQFF. The whole variable domain, filled in from reference TRBV19 and TRBJ2-1, reads DGGITQSPKYLFRKEGQNVTLSCEQNLNHDAMYWYRQDPGQGLRLIYYSQIVNDFQKGDIAEGYSVSREKKESFPLTVTSAQKNPTAFYLCASSISVPDGDEQFFGPGTRLTVL.

The chain combines TRBV7-2 with TRBJ2-1; D is undetermined. V shed 5 bases and J shed 7 bases, with 15 bases lying between them. Germline V gene sequence: CDR1 SGHTA, CDR2 FQGNSA. The CDR3 is made up of 14 amino acids. The CDR3 loop is CASSPPLLGNEQFF. As DNA, the CDR3 is TGTGCCAGCAGCCCACCGCTCCTCGGGAATGAGCAGTTCTTC.

The rearrangement uses TRBV7-8 and TRBJ1-1; D is ambiguous. The CDR3 loop spans 15 amino acids. CDR1 and CDR2 (germline): SGHVS, FQNEAQ. Trimming took 1 base from V and 1 from J, leaving 10 bases between them. CDR3 sequence: CASSLEPSRNTEAFF. CDR3 nucleotides: TGTGCCAGCAGCTTAGAACCCTCCAGGAACACTGAAGCTTTCTTT.

V and J are TRBV4-3 and TRBJ2-7; 7 bases map to TRBD2. Trimming removed 0 bases from V and 5 bases from J; junction bases left unmatched: 10. Germline values: CDR1 LGHNA, CDR2 YSLEER. The CDR3 contains 16 residues. CDR3 residues: CASSQDPGGGADEQYF. CDR3 coding DNA: TGCGCCAGCAGCCAAGATCCCGGGGGAGGGGCCGACGAGCAGTACTTC.

This clone came up once. The chain uses TRBV12-3 or TRBV12-4 and TRBJ2-5; maybe TRBD2 (5 bases). V was shortened by 7 bases and J by 7 bases, with 16 bases between the two germline ends. This CDR3 has 13 amino acids. This CDR3 reads CASTQRSLGTQYF. The CDR3 region has the DNA TGTGCCAGCACCCAGCGGTCCTTGGGGACCCAGTACTTC.

This rearrangement joins TRBV13 to TRBJ2-3; TRBD2 agrees at 12 bases. CDR1 and CDR2 from the germline V gene are PRHDT and FYEKMQ (reference sequence). The CDR3 is made up of 16 amino acids. V was pared by 4 bases and J by 2 bases, with 4 bases of the junction left unmatched. This CDR3 reads CASSSRLAGATDTQYF. The CDR3 coding sequence is TGTGCCAGCAGCTCCCGACTAGCGGGAGCCACAGATACGCAGTATTTT.

The J gene is TRBJ2-3, the V gene TRBV30; D not certain. The CDR3 runs 13 residues. CDR1 is GTSNPN and CDR2 is SVGIG in the germline V gene (reference sequence). V lost 4 bases and J 2 bases, leaving 10 bases between the germline ends. The CDR3 sequence: CAWTENPTDTQYF. In DNA, the CDR3 is TGTGCCTGGACAGAAAACCCCACAGATACGCAGTATTTT.

The V call is TRBV7-8, the J call TRBJ2-1; TRBD2 might be the D (5 bases). Trimming pared 2 bases from V and 4 bases from J, leaving 18 bases between. This CDR3 is 17 amino acids long. From germline, CDR1 is SGHVS and CDR2 FQNEAQ. CDR3 in amino acids: CASSLNSGIAFYNEQFF. CDR3 in DNA: TGTGCCAGCAGCTTAAATTCCGGGATCGCTTTTTACAATGAGCAGTTCTTC.

The V gene is TRBV2, the J gene TRBJ2-3; tentatively, D is TRBD1 (6 bases). Germline-derived CDR1 and CDR2 are SNHLY and FYNNEI. This CDR3 has 12 amino acids. V gave up 6 bases and J gave up 3 bases, with 7 bases separating them. CDR3: CASSQGTDTQYF. CDR3 nucleotide sequence: TGTGCCAGCAGCCAGGGGACAGATACGCAGTATTTT.

This clone has a single count. This sequence joins TRBV12-5 and TRBJ1-2; D call uncertain. Germline V lookup: CDR1 LGHNT, CDR2 FRNRAP. Trimming cost V 5 bases and J 10 bases, with 14 bases left between them. CDR3 length: 12 residues. The CDR3 region has the DNA TGTGCTAGTGGTCCCGGGCCGAGGGACTACACCTTC. Translating gives CASGPGPRDYTF.

The rearrangement links TRBV6-5 to TRBJ2-1; D is possibly TRBD2 (5 bases). This CDR3 region has 13 residues. From germline, CDR1 is MNHEY and CDR2 SVGAGI. The V end was cut by 4 bases, the J end by 4 bases, with 8 bases between. DNA for the CDR3: TGTGCCAGCAGTTGGACGGGGTACAATGAGCAGTTCTTC. It encodes CASSWTGYNEQFF.

CDR3 region: CASSWDRGSEKLFF. For the CDR3, the DNA is TGTGCCAGCAGCTGGGACAGGGGCTCTGAAAAACTGTTTTTT. The J gene is TRBJ1-4, the V gene TRBV5-4; 10 nucleotides line up with TRBD1. The CDR3 covers 14 residues. V shed 3 bases, J shed 7 bases, and the junction held 3 bases outside the gene matches. Per the germline V gene, CDR1 is SGHNT and CDR2 is YYREEE (reference sequence). Combining the CDR3 with reference TRBV5-4 and TRBJ1-4 gives the whole variable domain ETGVTQSPTHLIKTRGQQVTLRCSSQSGHNTVSWYQQALGQGPQFIFQYYREEENGRGNFPPRFSGLQFPNYSSELNVNALELDDSALYLCASSWDRGSEKLFFGSGTQLSVL.

The CDR3: CASGKGQGAAEAFF. The DNA for the CDR3 is TGTGCCAGCGGGAAGGGACAGGGGGCGGCTGAAGCTTTCTTT. The gene calls are TRBV2 and TRBJ1-1; 12 nucleotides align to TRBD1. Germline V CDR1 and CDR2: SNHLY, FYNNEI. J gave up 6 bases and V 8 bases, and 7 bases lay outside the gene matches. The CDR3 covers 14 residues.

The J gene is TRBJ1-1, the V gene TRBV18; the D gene is possibly TRBD1 (6 bases). The CDR3 extends over 14 amino acids. V was pared by 0 bases and J by 7 bases, with 12 bases between. Germline V gene data show CDR1 as KGHSH and CDR2 as LQKENI. Here the CDR3 DNA reads TGTGCCAGCTCACCACCAGTGGACAGCGATGAAGCTTTCTTT. Its protein product is CASSPPVDSDEAFF.

This clone has at least ten counts. This sequence joins TRBV9 and TRBJ2-7; the match to TRBD1 covers 11 bases. The CDR3 is made up of 15 amino acids. CDR1 SGDLS and CDR2 YYNGEE come from the germline V gene. Trimming removed 0 bases from V and 5 bases from J; junction bases left unmatched: 4. The CDR3 nucleotides read TGTGCCAGCAGCGTAGGGACAGGGGGCATACACGAGCAGTACTTC. Translating gives CASSVGTGGIHEQYF.

The chain uses TRBV12-3 or TRBV12-4 and TRBJ2-7, with D unclear. Trimming stripped 5 bases from V and 4 bases from J, with 6 bases between. The CDR3 sequence is 11 residues long. CDR3 nucleotide sequence: TGTGCCAGCAGTGAACTTTACGAGCAGTACTTC. Translated, it gives CASSELYEQYF.

This clone was observed a single time. The CDR3 loop reads CASSPMGTGLIGTEAFF. In nucleotides, the CDR3 is TGTGCCAGCAGCCCCATGGGGACAGGGCTAATAGGGACTGAAGCTTTCTTT. The V call is TRBV3-1 (or the pseudogene TRBV3-2), the J call TRBJ1-1; 9 nucleotides align to TRBD1. Germline CDR1 LGHDT, CDR2 YNNKEL (reference sequence). After removal of 4 bases from V and 5 bases from J, the junction contained 14 bases not matched to a gene. There are 17 residues in the CDR3.

The CDR3 region has the DNA TGTGCCAGCAGCTTTCCGGAGGCAAACGTCCTGACTTTC. Amino acids: CASSFPEANVLTF. The chain joins TRBV7-3 to TRBJ2-6; tentatively, D is TRBD2 (5 bases). The length of the CDR3 is 13 residues. Trimming took 3 bases from V and 10 from J, leaving 10 bases between them. CDR1 is SGHTA and CDR2 is FQGTGA in the germline V gene. The full variable domain, with the rest looked up from reference TRBV7-3 and TRBJ2-6, is GAGVSQTPSNKVTEKGKYVELRCDPISGHTALYWYRQSLGQGPEFLIYFQGTGAADDSGLPNDRFFAVRPEGSVSTLKIQRTERGDSAVYLCASSFPEANVLTFGAGSRLTVL.